This is a list of T cell receptor beta chains from one sample in a study of blood T cell repertoires in COVID-19. Data came from immunoSEQ multiplex PCR; TCRdb stores just in-frame clones and leaves some out. The table has fewer than 350,000 clones, 75% to 90% seen once. Sequenced sample: peripheral blood. Receptors were obtained from a woman in her 70s with COVID-19, enrolled during active disease. Both conserved end residues are part of each CDR3. The order of the fields is clone size, V gene, D gene, J gene, CDR3 protein, CDR3 DNA. D genes are given only for firm matches. Clone size appears in some rows only: once, few, many, or a class for an expanded clone.

-	TRBV7-9	-	TRBJ1-3	CASSRGISGNTIYF	TGTGCCAGCAGCCGAGGCATCTCTGGAAACACCATATATTTT
once	TRBV5-6	-	TRBJ2-3	CASSLLQGVDTQYF	TGTGCCAGCAGCCTGCTACAGGGTGTGGATACGCAGTATTTT
once	TRBV6-6	-	TRBJ2-7	CASRGPTYYEQYF	TGTGCCAGCAGGGGGCCAACCTACTACGAGCAGTACTTC
-	TRBV5-1	TRBD2	TRBJ2-7	CASSPTSGGLRYEQYF	TGCGCCAGCAGCCCGACTAGCGGGGGGCTTCGGTACGAGCAGTACTTC
-	TRBV19	-	TRBJ2-3	CASTRTGTSTDTQYF	TGTGCCAGTACCCGGACGGGGACTAGCACAGATACGCAGTATTTT
-	TRBV5-8	TRBD1	TRBJ1-2	CASSWDRVGGYTF	TGTGCCAGCAGCTGGGACAGGGTAGGGGGCTACACCTTC
-	TRBV13	-	TRBJ2-2	CASSLLRTGELFF	TGTGCCAGCAGCCTCCTTCGGACCGGGGAGCTGTTTTTT
-	TRBV19	TRBD1	TRBJ2-3	CASSLLTGSTDTQYF	TGTGCCAGTAGTCTATTGACAGGGTCCACAGATACGCAGTATTTT
-	TRBV7-8	TRBD1	TRBJ1-1	CASSLGQGTEAFF	TGTGCCAGCAGCCTGGGACAGGGGACAGAAGCTTTCTTT
-	TRBV5-1	TRBD1	TRBJ1-6	CASSFDRADGSPLHF	TGCGCCAGCAGCTTCGACAGGGCAGATGGTTCACCCCTCCACTTT
-	TRBV24-1	-	TRBJ2-2	CATSDFGQGFGELFF	TGTGCCACCAGTGATTTTGGGCAGGGGTTCGGGGAGCTGTTTTTT
-	TRBV10-3	-	TRBJ2-3	CAISEMEALTDTQYF	TGTGCCATCAGTGAGATGGAGGCCCTCACAGATACGCAGTATTTT
once	TRBV14	-	TRBJ1-4	CASSQDERTLINEKLFF	TGTGCCAGCAGCCAAGATGAACGGACATTAATTAATGAAAAACTGTTTTTT
-	TRBV9	-	TRBJ1-2	CASSVAGGPGNYGYTF	TGTGCCAGCAGCGTAGCGGGGGGTCCAGGCAACTATGGCTACACCTTC
-	TRBV6-5	-	TRBJ2-2	CATEALYRNTGELFF	TGTGCCACCGAAGCCTTGTACAGGAACACCGGGGAGCTGTTTTTT
-	TRBV6-2/TRBV6-3	-	TRBJ2-1	CASSQLAQYEQFF	TGTGCCAGCAGTCAACTAGCTCAGTATGAGCAGTTCTTC
-	TRBV27	-	TRBJ2-3	CASTYTWGGDTQYF	TGTGCCAGCACTTATACCTGGGGCGGAGATACGCAGTATTTT
-	TRBV18	TRBD1	TRBJ2-7	CASSPSLGQGAYEQYF	TGTGCCAGCTCACCATCGTTGGGACAGGGGGCTTACGAGCAGTACTTC
-	TRBV27	-	TRBJ2-7	CASSRTVGTPSSEQYF	TGTGCCAGCTCCAGGACCGTGGGGACTCCTTCTAGCGAGCAGTACTTC
-	TRBV21-1	-	TRBJ2-3	CASSWWRGGSTDTQYF	TGTGCCAGCAGCTGGTGGAGGGGGGGGAGCACAGATACGCAGTATTTT
-	TRBV3-1/TRBV3-2	TRBD1	TRBJ2-7	CASSPGQATEQYF	TGTGCCAGCAGCCCGGGACAGGCTACCGAGCAGTACTTC
-	TRBV11-2	TRBD1	TRBJ2-7	CASSLAGGTYEQYF	TGTGCCAGCAGCTTGGCAGGGGGCACCTACGAGCAGTACTTC
-	TRBV2	TRBD1	TRBJ1-5	CASSNRQGGNQPQHF	TGTGCCAGCAGCAACAGACAGGGCGGCAATCAGCCCCAGCATTTT
-	TRBV29-1	TRBD2	TRBJ2-1	CSVVGHSGGNNEQFF	TGCAGCGTTGTCGGTCATAGCGGGGGAAACAATGAGCAGTTCTTC
few	TRBV5-1	TRBD1	TRBJ1-2	CASSLGQGDGYTF	TGCGCCAGCAGCTTGGGACAGGGTGATGGCTACACCTTC
-	TRBV24-1	-	TRBJ2-1	CATPYHSEQFF	TGTGCCACCCCATATCACAGTGAGCAGTTCTTC
once	TRBV27	TRBD1	TRBJ1-2	CASSSRTGSYGYTF	TGTGCCAGCAGTTCTCGGACAGGGAGCTATGGCTACACCTTC
-	TRBV5-1	-	TRBJ2-2	CASLRGAFNTGELFF	TGCGCCAGCCTCCGCGGGGCGTTCAACACCGGGGAGCTGTTTTTT
-	TRBV5-1	-	TRBJ2-3	CASSLGTGNTQYF	TGCGCCAGCAGCCTGGGTACGGGTAATACGCAGTATTTT
-	TRBV7-2	-	TRBJ2-3	CASLSTDTQYF	TGTGCCAGCCTTAGCACAGATACGCAGTATTTT
-	TRBV18	-	TRBJ2-1	CASSPTAQSHNEQFF	TGTGCCAGCTCACCGACAGCACAGTCCCACAATGAGCAGTTCTTC
-	TRBV7-9	TRBD1	TRBJ2-7	CASSLGGGLPEDYEQYF	TGTGCCAGCAGCTTAGGAGGGGGCCTCCCCGAGGACTACGAGCAGTACTTC